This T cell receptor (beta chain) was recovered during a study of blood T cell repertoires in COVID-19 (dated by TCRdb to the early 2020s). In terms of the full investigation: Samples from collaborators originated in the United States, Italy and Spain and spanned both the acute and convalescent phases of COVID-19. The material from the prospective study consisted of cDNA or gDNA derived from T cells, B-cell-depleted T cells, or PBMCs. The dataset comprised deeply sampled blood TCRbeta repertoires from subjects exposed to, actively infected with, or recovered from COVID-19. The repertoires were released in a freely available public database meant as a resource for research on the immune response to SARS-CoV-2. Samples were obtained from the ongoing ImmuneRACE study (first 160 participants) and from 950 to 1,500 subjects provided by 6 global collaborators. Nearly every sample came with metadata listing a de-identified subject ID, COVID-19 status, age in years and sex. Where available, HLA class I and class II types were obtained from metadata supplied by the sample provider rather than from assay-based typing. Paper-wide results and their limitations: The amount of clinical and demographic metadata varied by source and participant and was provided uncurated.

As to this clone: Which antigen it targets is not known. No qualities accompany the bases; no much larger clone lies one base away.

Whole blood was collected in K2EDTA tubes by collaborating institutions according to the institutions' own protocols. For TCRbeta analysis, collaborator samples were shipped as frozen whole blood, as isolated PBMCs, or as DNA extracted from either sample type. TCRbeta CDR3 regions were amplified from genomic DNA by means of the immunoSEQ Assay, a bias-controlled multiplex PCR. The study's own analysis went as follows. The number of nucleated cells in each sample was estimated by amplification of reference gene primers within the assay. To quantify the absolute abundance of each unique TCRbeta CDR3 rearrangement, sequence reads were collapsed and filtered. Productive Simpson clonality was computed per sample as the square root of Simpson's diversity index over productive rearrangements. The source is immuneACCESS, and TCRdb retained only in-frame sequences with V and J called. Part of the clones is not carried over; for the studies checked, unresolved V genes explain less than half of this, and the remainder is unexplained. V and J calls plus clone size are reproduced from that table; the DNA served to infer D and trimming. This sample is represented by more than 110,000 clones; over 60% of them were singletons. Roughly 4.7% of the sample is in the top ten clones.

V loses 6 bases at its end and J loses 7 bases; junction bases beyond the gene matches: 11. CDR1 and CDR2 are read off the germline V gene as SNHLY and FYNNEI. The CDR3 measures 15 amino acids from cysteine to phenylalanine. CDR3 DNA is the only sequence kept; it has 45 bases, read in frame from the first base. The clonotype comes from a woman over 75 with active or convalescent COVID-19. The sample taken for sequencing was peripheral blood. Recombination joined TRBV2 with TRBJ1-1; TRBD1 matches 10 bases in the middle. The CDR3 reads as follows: CASRARQGASIEAFF. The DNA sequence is TGTGCCAGCAGGGCGCGACAGGGGGCGTCAATTGAAGCTTTCTTT. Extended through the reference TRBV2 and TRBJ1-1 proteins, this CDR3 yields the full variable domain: EPEVTQTPSHQVTQMGQEVILRCVPISNHLYFYWYRQILGQKVEFLVSFYNNEISEKSEIFDDQFSVERPDGSNFTLKIRSTKLEDSAMYFCASRARQGASIEAFFGQGTRLTVV.